Below, 20 T cell receptor beta chains from the same sample are listed, as sequenced in a study of T-cell reconstitution after alpha-beta-depleted transplantation in children. Unique molecular identifiers featured in how the TCRbeta library was prepared. In TCRdb, the PCR reads were re-called with MiXCR into one record per CDR3 protein. This table has about 98,000 distinct CDR3 sequences, about 25% appearing once. This specimen consisted of PBMCs, obtained before TCRalphabeta/CD19-depleted stem cell transplant. These receptors were taken from a boy aged 2 to 9 with acute lymphoblastic leukemia, due to receive a stem cell transplant.

V usage is TRBV5-1 and J usage is TRBJ2-3, with D perhaps TRBD2 (5 bases). The CDR3 totals 14 residues. The germline gives CDR1 SGHRS, CDR2 YFSETQ. V was cut by 4 bases and J by 4 bases, with 13 bases left in between. CDR3 loop: CASSPSSAADTQYF. CDR3 sequence (DNA): TGCGCCAGCAGCCCTAGTAGCGCGGCAGATACGCAGTATTTT.

The chain recombines TRBV10-3 with TRBJ2-6, with a tentative D call TRBD2 (6 bases). With 5 bases removed from V and 0 bases from J, the gap between germline ends came to 11 bases. The germline gives CDR1 ENHRY, CDR2 SYGVKD. The CDR3 is 16 amino acids. The CDR3 coding sequence is TGTGCCATCAGTCCGGGACTCCACTCTGGGGCCAACGTCCTGACTTTC. Its protein product is CAISPGLHSGANVLTF.

This clonotype was counted only a few times. The V call is TRBV9, the J call TRBJ2-1; D not resolved. Germline CDR1 is SGDLS and CDR2 is YYNGEE. The CDR3 has 13 residues. V shed 3 bases and J shed 4 bases, with 8 bases lying between them. The CDR3 region is CASSEAGYNEQFF. As DNA, the CDR3 is TGTGCCAGCAGCGAGGCCGGGTACAATGAGCAGTTCTTC.

This clonotype was observed many times. This chain uses TRBV10-3 with TRBJ1-5, with a possible D match to TRBD1 (6 bases). Trimming left V 5 bases short and J 4 bases short, with 15 bases between. Germline CDR1 ENHRY, CDR2 SYGVKD. The CDR3 loop spans 15 amino acids. CDR3 loop: CAISQSGTPNQPQHF. As DNA, the CDR3 is TGTGCCATCAGTCAAAGCGGGACACCTAATCAGCCCCAGCATTTT.

This clonotype came up a few times. The chain carries TRBV28 and TRBJ2-7; D gene uncertain. Germline V gives CDR1 MDHEN, CDR2 SYDVKM. The CDR3 runs 12 residues. V gave up 2 bases and J gave up 2 bases, with 4 bases separating them. CDR3 residues: CASSLLAYEQYF. The CDR3 DNA sequence: TGTGCCAGCAGTTTACTAGCCTACGAGCAGTACTTC.

This clonotype was found a few times. The genes are TRBV5-1 and TRBJ2-5, with 12 nucleotides matching TRBD2. This CDR3 comprises 16 residues. V trimming: 1 base; J trimming: 5 bases; junction bases outside the gene matches: 6. Per germline, CDR1 SGHRS and CDR2 YFSETQ. The CDR3 reads CASSLSLAGGQETQYF. The DNA for the CDR3 is TGCGCCAGCAGCTTGTCTCTAGCGGGAGGGCAGGAGACCCAGTACTTC.

V is TRBV12-3 or TRBV12-4 and J is TRBJ2-1; TRBD2 matches 7 bases. Trimming cost V 6 bases and J 0 bases; bases outside gene matches: 5. The CDR3 totals 15 residues. The CDR3: CASRTSDSSYNEQFF. The CDR3 nucleotides are TGTGCCAGCAGAACTAGCGACAGCTCCTACAATGAGCAGTTCTTC.

For the CDR3, the DNA is TGTGCCAGCAGCTTGGCCTCGGCAAGTAGTCACGAGCAGTACTTC. Its translation is CASSLASASSHEQYF. V is TRBV5-5 and J is TRBJ2-7; D is ambiguous. CDR1 and CDR2 from the germline V gene are SGHKS and YYEKEE (reference sequence). Trimming removed 0 bases at V and 5 bases at J, with 15 bases between. CDR3 length: 15 residues.

This clonotype showed up just a few times. The J gene is TRBJ2-7, the V gene TRBV7-6, with D perhaps TRBD1 (6 bases). The V and J ends lost 5 bases and 3 bases respectively, with 14 bases between them. CDR3 size: 14 residues. Germline V lookup: CDR1 SGHVS, CDR2 FNYEAQ. The CDR3 loop reads CASSKRQASYEQYF. As DNA, the CDR3 is TGTGCCAGCAGCAAAAGACAGGCGAGCTACGAGCAGTACTTC.

The rearrangement links TRBV3-1 to TRBJ1-2; no reliable D call. V was cut by 0 bases and J by 5 bases, with 10 bases left in between. This CDR3 has 14 amino acids. Germline V gives CDR1 LGHDT, CDR2 YNNKEL (reference sequence). The CDR3 DNA reads TGTGCCAGCAGCCAAGATCGGTGGGGTTATGGCTACACCTTC. Protein product: CASSQDRWGYGYTF.

The chain is built from TRBV11-2 and TRBJ2-3; no clear D gene. The CDR3 runs to 13 residues. Germline CDR1 is SGHAT and CDR2 is FQNNGV. V dropped 2 bases and J dropped 7 bases, with 10 bases sitting between them. The CDR3 DNA is TGTGCCAGCAGCTTAAGACGAACCTATACGCAGTATTTT. This gives the protein CASSLRRTYTQYF.

The genes are TRBV12-3 or TRBV12-4 and TRBJ2-5, with 9 bases aligning to TRBD2. The CDR3 is 16 residues long. J was trimmed by 4 bases and V by 4 bases; bases with no gene match: 10. The CDR3 protein is CASSSGVSGRRETQYF. DNA of the CDR3: TGTGCCAGCAGTTCCGGTGTTAGCGGGAGAAGAGAGACCCAGTACTTC.

The sample holds a few counts of this clonotype. The J gene is TRBJ2-6, the V gene TRBV6-1, with D unresolved. This CDR3 spans 15 amino acids. The V end was cut by 5 bases, the J end by 0 bases, with 8 bases between. Germline CDR1 reads MNHNS; CDR2 reads SASEGT. The CDR3 DNA sequence: TGTGCCAGCAGTAGAGATGCCTCTGGGGCCAACGTCCTGACTTTC. Translation gives CASSRDASGANVLTF.

The rearrangement links TRBV6-1 to TRBJ2-7, with 7 positions matching TRBD1. V gave up 6 bases and J gave up 5 bases; unmatched junction bases: 13. Per the germline V gene, CDR1 is MNHNS and CDR2 is SASEGT. This CDR3 has 15 amino acids. Here the CDR3 reads CASSSDPGQSNEQYF. CDR3 sequence (DNA): TGTGCCAGCAGCAGCGACCCGGGACAGTCCAACGAGCAGTACTTC.

This clonotype was recorded a few times. The chain carries TRBV28 and TRBJ2-5; D is perhaps TRBD1 (5 bases). Germline V gene data show CDR1 as MDHEN and CDR2 as SYDVKM. Trimming removed 5 bases from V and 5 bases from J, with 15 bases in between. The CDR3 contains 14 residues. The CDR3 DNA reads TGTGCCAGCAGTCCCGGCAGGGTAATGGAGACCCAGTACTTC. It encodes CASSPGRVMETQYF.

The chain has TRBV7-3 and TRBJ2-4, with 8 bases identical to TRBD1. The CDR3 length is 13 residues. Trimming cost V 5 bases and J 8 bases; bases outside gene matches: 5. Germline V gene lookup returns CDR1 SGHTA and CDR2 FQGTGA. Here the CDR3 DNA reads TGTGCCAGCAGCGCAGGGGGCTTCGACATTCAGTACTTC. This gives the protein CASSAGGFDIQYF.

The chain recombines TRBV12-3 or TRBV12-4 with TRBJ2-7, with D maybe TRBD1 (5 bases). Trimming left V 0 bases short and J 7 bases short, with 13 bases between. This CDR3 is 14 amino acids long. The CDR3 protein is CASSLAPEGAEQYF. DNA of the CDR3: TGTGCCAGCAGTTTAGCTCCGGAAGGGGCGGAGCAGTACTTC.

This clonotype was counted only a few times. This chain links TRBV9 with TRBJ2-2, with D tentatively TRBD1 or TRBD2 (5 bases each). V was cut by 0 bases and J by 6 bases, with 12 bases left in between. The CDR3 extends over 15 amino acids. The germline V gene has CDR1 SGDLS and CDR2 YYNGEE. The CDR3 reads CASSVVGDAAGELFF. The CDR3 bases are TGTGCCAGCAGCGTAGTGGGGGATGCGGCCGGGGAGCTGTTTTTT.

This clonotype showed up just a few times. The chain has TRBV12-3 or TRBV12-4 and TRBJ1-6; D not resolved. Trimming removed 5 bases from V and 10 bases from J, with 12 bases in between. The CDR3 length is 13 residues. CDR3 in amino acids: CASSLSRTSPLHF. DNA of the CDR3: TGTGCCAGCAGTCTATCCAGGACCTCACCCCTCCACTTT.

This chain links TRBV29-1 with TRBJ2-3; perhaps TRBD2 as D (6 bases). The CDR3 has 14 residues. V dropped 5 bases and J dropped 5 bases, with 17 bases sitting between them. Germline V CDR1 and CDR2: SQVTM, ANQGSEA. In nucleotides, the CDR3 is TGCAGCGTTTACGTGGAGGGGCGCGGAGATACGCAGTATTTT. Translated, it gives CSVYVEGRGDTQYF.